The next 2 T cell receptor beta chains were all read from a single sample in a study of blood T cell repertoires in COVID-19 (TCRdb year 2020). The method behind the library was the immunoSEQ multiplex PCR assay. Drawn from immuneACCESS, this table holds only the in-frame rearrangements with V and J called that TCRdb kept. Clones are partly lost; checked studies trace under half to an unresolved V gene and leave the rest unexplained. This sample is represented by 200,000 to 300,000 clones; 85% to 90% of them were singletons. Together, the top ten hold about 7.6% of the sample. Sequencing input: peripheral blood. These receptors were collected from an older woman with active or convalescent COVID-19.

This clone was picked up one time. This rearrangement joins TRBV18 to TRBJ2-7, with 11 bases lining up with TRBD1. Germline CDR1 KGHSH, CDR2 LQKENI. V shed 3 bases and J 2 bases; nucleotides not matched to a gene: 6. CDR3 size: 16 residues. CDR3 in DNA: TGTGCCAGCTCACCCCAGCCGGGACAGGGGGCCTACGAGCAGTACTTC. This sequence encodes CASSPQPGQGAYEQYF.

This rearrangement joins TRBV5-6 to TRBJ1-5, with D unclear. The CDR3 is 17 residues long. The germline V gene has CDR1 SGHDT and CDR2 YYEEEE. V was trimmed by 4 bases and J by 3 bases, leaving 20 bases between them. DNA for the CDR3: TGTGCCAGCAGCGCGTCTGAAGAGAGGGCTTTCAATCAGCCCCAGCATTTT. It yields the protein CASSASEERAFNQPQHF. The entire variable domain, with the rest obtained from reference TRBV5-6 and TRBJ1-5, is as follows: DAGVTQSPTHLIKTRGQQVTLRCSPKSGHDTVSWYQQALGQGPQFIFQYYEEEERQRGNFPDRFSGHQFPNYSSELNVNALLLGDSALYLCASSASEERAFNQPQHFGDGTRLSIL.